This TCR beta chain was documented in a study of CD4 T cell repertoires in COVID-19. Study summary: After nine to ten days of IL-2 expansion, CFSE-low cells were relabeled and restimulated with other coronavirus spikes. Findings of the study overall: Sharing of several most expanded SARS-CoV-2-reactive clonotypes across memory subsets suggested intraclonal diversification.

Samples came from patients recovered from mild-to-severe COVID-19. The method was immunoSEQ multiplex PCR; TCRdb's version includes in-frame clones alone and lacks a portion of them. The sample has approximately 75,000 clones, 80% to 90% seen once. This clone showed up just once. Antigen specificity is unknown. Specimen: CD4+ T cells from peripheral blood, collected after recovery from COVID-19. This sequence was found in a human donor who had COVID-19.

The CDR3: CATSRDYGGGEQYF. CDR3 nucleotide sequence: TGTGCCACCAGCAGAGATTACGGGGGAGGGGAGCAGTACTTC. The chain combines TRBV15 with TRBJ2-7; 7 nucleotides agree with TRBD2. Germline V gene lookup returns CDR1 LNHNV and CDR2 YYDKDF (reference sequence). Germline trimming cut 0 bases from V and 7 bases from J; bases unmatched to any gene: 6. The length of the CDR3 is 14 residues.